Listed below are T cell receptor beta chains from one sample, sequenced in a study of regulatory T cells in long-lasting Graves disease. TCRdb re-called the multiplex PCR reads through MiXCR, storing one row per CDR3 protein. This table has some 560,000 distinct CDR3 sequences, around 15% appearing once. The same data also went into a second study, on T cells in Graves' hyperthyroidism and ophthalmopathy.

This sample comprised peripheral blood mononuclear cells (PBMCs), obtained at new diagnosis, from a patient treated with antithyroid drugs. These receptor sequences come from a woman aged 35-60 years with Graves disease. Each CDR3 is given with its conserved first and last residue. The order of the fields is V gene, D gene, clone size, J gene, CDR3 protein, CDR3 DNA. A D gene is named only where the DNA matches it firmly. Size is omitted from some rows. Given values are once, few, many or a class for expanded clones.

v_call: TRBV3-1; d_call: .; clone_size: many; j_call: TRBJ2-7; cdr3_aa: CASSQDLIYEQYF; cdr3_nt: TGTGCCAGCAGCCAAGACCTTATCTACGAGCAGTACTTC
v_call: TRBV12-5; d_call: TRBD1; clone_size: few; j_call: TRBJ1-2; cdr3_aa: CASGPGGEGADGYTF; cdr3_nt: TGTGCTAGTGGTCCAGGGGGGGAGGGGGCGGATGGCTACACCTTC
v_call: TRBV7-2; d_call: TRBD1; clone_size: many; j_call: TRBJ1-2; cdr3_aa: CASSSGPGTGYGYTF; cdr3_nt: TGTGCCAGCAGCTCAGGACCCGGGACAGGGTATGGCTACACCTTC
v_call: TRBV11-2; d_call: .; clone_size: .; j_call: TRBJ1-6; cdr3_aa: CASSLDTYSSPLHF; cdr3_nt: TGTGCCAGCAGCTTAGACACTTATAGTTCACCCCTCCACTTT
v_call: TRBV2; d_call: TRBD1; clone_size: many; j_call: TRBJ1-4; cdr3_aa: CASSERGLNEKLFF; cdr3_nt: TGTGCCAGCAGTGAGAGGGGGCTGAATGAAAAACTGTTTTTT
v_call: TRBV2; d_call: .; clone_size: many; j_call: TRBJ2-7; cdr3_aa: CASSPNMGASEQYF; cdr3_nt: TGTGCCAGCAGCCCAAACATGGGGGCCTCCGAGCAGTACTTC
v_call: TRBV4-1; d_call: TRBD1; clone_size: .; j_call: TRBJ2-5; cdr3_aa: CASSLFGQGKETQYF; cdr3_nt: TGCGCCAGCAGCCTCTTTGGACAGGGGAAAGAGACCCAGTACTTC
v_call: TRBV2; d_call: .; clone_size: many; j_call: TRBJ1-1; cdr3_aa: CASSEERGYTEAFF; cdr3_nt: TGTGCCAGCAGTGAGGAAAGGGGTTACACTGAAGCTTTCTTT
v_call: TRBV29-1; d_call: TRBD1; clone_size: few; j_call: TRBJ2-7; cdr3_aa: CSVGDSEGQYF; cdr3_nt: TGCAGCGTTGGGGACAGCGAGGGGCAGTACTTC
v_call: TRBV2; d_call: TRBD1; clone_size: .; j_call: TRBJ2-4; cdr3_aa: CASSSSGTGGNIQYF; cdr3_nt: TGTGCCAGCAGCTCCTCCGGGACAGGCGGAAACATTCAGTACTTC
v_call: TRBV28; d_call: .; clone_size: many; j_call: TRBJ1-2; cdr3_aa: CASSASYYGYTF; cdr3_nt: TGTGCCAGCAGTGCTTCATACTATGGCTACACCTTC
v_call: TRBV3-1; d_call: TRBD2; clone_size: .; j_call: TRBJ2-1; cdr3_aa: CASSSLSGGGYNEQFF; cdr3_nt: TGTGCCAGCAGCTCTCTCTCGGGGGGGGGATACAATGAGCAGTTCTTC
v_call: TRBV27; d_call: TRBD2; clone_size: .; j_call: TRBJ2-4; cdr3_aa: CASSTGLAGGPPSENIQYF; cdr3_nt: TGTGCCAGCAGTACCGGACTAGCGGGGGGCCCACCGAGCGAAAACATTCAGTACTTC
v_call: TRBV7-9; d_call: .; clone_size: .; j_call: TRBJ1-2; cdr3_aa: CASSQKGFYGYTF; cdr3_nt: TGTGCCAGCAGCCAAAAGGGGTTCTATGGCTACACCTTC
v_call: TRBV12-5; d_call: .; clone_size: .; j_call: TRBJ1-5; cdr3_aa: CASGLVLTGNNNQPQHF; cdr3_nt: TGTGCTAGTGGTTTGGTACTCACAGGGAATAACAATCAGCCCCAGCATTTT
v_call: TRBV6-1; d_call: .; clone_size: many; j_call: TRBJ1-6; cdr3_aa: CASRNSRRNSPLHF; cdr3_nt: TGTGCCAGCAGAAACAGTAGGCGTAATTCACCCCTCCACTTT
v_call: TRBV5-1; d_call: .; clone_size: .; j_call: TRBJ1-1; cdr3_aa: CASSYTLNTEAFF; cdr3_nt: TGCGCCAGCAGCTACACACTTAACACTGAAGCTTTCTTT
v_call: TRBV12-3/TRBV12-4; d_call: TRBD1; clone_size: .; j_call: TRBJ2-7; cdr3_aa: CASSHRGPARDEQYF; cdr3_nt: TGTGCCAGCAGTCACAGGGGGCCCGCTAGGGACGAGCAGTACTTC
v_call: TRBV5-1; d_call: TRBD1; clone_size: many; j_call: TRBJ1-1; cdr3_aa: CASSPRTGVNTEAFF; cdr3_nt: TGCGCCAGCAGCCCTAGGACAGGGGTGAACACTGAAGCTTTCTTT
v_call: TRBV7-6; d_call: TRBD2; clone_size: few; j_call: TRBJ2-3; cdr3_aa: CASSLDYSGGPATDTQYF; cdr3_nt: TGTGCCAGCAGCTTAGATTACAGCGGGGGGCCCGCCACAGATACGCAGTATTTT
v_call: TRBV13; d_call: .; clone_size: .; j_call: TRBJ1-1; cdr3_aa: CASSLRIAVMNTEAFF; cdr3_nt: TGTGCCAGCAGCCTTCGAATAGCAGTCATGAACACTGAAGCTTTCTTT
v_call: TRBV20-1; d_call: .; clone_size: .; j_call: TRBJ1-6; cdr3_aa: CSAREDRSNSPLHF; cdr3_nt: TGCAGTGCTAGAGAAGACAGGAGTAATTCACCCCTCCACTTT
v_call: TRBV29-1; d_call: .; clone_size: many; j_call: TRBJ1-2; cdr3_aa: CSVEPPWQGLGYGYTF; cdr3_nt: TGCAGCGTTGAACCCCCCTGGCAGGGCCTTGGGTATGGCTACACCTTC
v_call: TRBV2; d_call: TRBD1; clone_size: few; j_call: TRBJ2-7; cdr3_aa: CASSEAGTASYEQYF; cdr3_nt: TGTGCCAGCAGTGAAGCGGGGACAGCTTCCTACGAGCAGTACTTC
v_call: TRBV5-4; d_call: .; clone_size: .; j_call: TRBJ2-5; cdr3_aa: CASSVDSVTQYF; cdr3_nt: TGTGCCAGCAGCGTGGACTCGGTGACCCAGTACTTC
v_call: TRBV11-2; d_call: .; clone_size: many; j_call: TRBJ2-1; cdr3_aa: CASSLPISSHNEQFF; cdr3_nt: TGTGCCAGCAGCTTACCCATCTCTTCCCACAATGAGCAGTTCTTC
v_call: TRBV28; d_call: .; clone_size: many; j_call: TRBJ2-3; cdr3_aa: CASSLWGSEDTQYF; cdr3_nt: TGTGCCAGCAGTTTATGGGGTTCCGAGGATACGCAGTATTTT
v_call: TRBV20-1; d_call: TRBD1; clone_size: .; j_call: TRBJ1-6; cdr3_aa: CSARDSPRSSYNSPLHF; cdr3_nt: TGCAGTGCGAGGGACAGCCCCCGAAGCTCCTATAATTCACCCCTCCACTTT
v_call: TRBV20-1; d_call: TRBD1; clone_size: few; j_call: TRBJ1-6; cdr3_aa: CSARDSLQSSYNSPLHF; cdr3_nt: TGCAGTGCGAGGGACAGCCTACAGAGCTCCTATAATTCACCCCTCCACTTT
v_call: TRBV5-5; d_call: .; clone_size: few; j_call: TRBJ2-1; cdr3_aa: CASSVEGGTHNEQFF; cdr3_nt: TGTGCCAGCAGCGTGGAAGGGGGAACCCACAATGAGCAGTTCTTC
v_call: TRBV14; d_call: .; clone_size: few; j_call: TRBJ1-2; cdr3_aa: CASTGHINYGYTF; cdr3_nt: TGTGCCAGCACGGGACACATTAACTATGGCTACACCTTC
v_call: TRBV6-1; d_call: .; clone_size: .; j_call: TRBJ1-2; cdr3_aa: CASRVTANYGYTF; cdr3_nt: TGTGCCAGCAGAGTAACGGCTAACTATGGCTACACCTTC
v_call: TRBV11-2; d_call: TRBD2; clone_size: many; j_call: TRBJ2-1; cdr3_aa: CASSLGRGGSYNEQFF; cdr3_nt: TGTGCCAGCAGCTTAGGACGCGGGGGGAGTTACAATGAGCAGTTCTTC